The subject of this entry is one T cell receptor beta chain. This clonotype was counted between two and nine times. Its antigen target is currently unknown. No base quality values were provided; no much bigger clone lies one nucleotide off. Library preparation used RT-PCR. Instrument on record: Illumina HiSeq 2500. TCRdb reran the public reads through fastp at Q25 and MiXCR, keeping productive beta chains. Records with the same CDR3 protein are collapsed into one entry carrying the most frequent genes and DNA. The sample table lists 150,000 to 200,000 distinct CDR3 sequences, about an eighth of them with a count of one. The ten largest clones capture less than 30% of the sample. The data stem from a study of response to subunit inactivated influenza vaccine (dated by TCRdb to 2017 to 2018). Regarding the study in general: Deep quantitative T cell receptor repertoire profiling was used in the study to track responses to a trivalent subunit inactivated influenza vaccine.

V was cut back by 6 bases and J by 1 base, leaving a gap of 17 bases between them. Including cysteine and phenylalanine, the CDR3 has 16 amino acids. The DNA shown is the 48-base CDR3, in frame from base 1. The paper's findings and limits, for the study overall: The authors suggested that each seasonal influenza vaccination may recruit only a limited number of new T cells.

This sample also belongs to another study, concerning T cells expressing NK-cell markers. The second study's authors report: TCR beta cDNA libraries were made by 5'RACE template switching that added a universal primer site and unique molecular identifiers. Seven to nine donors provided sorted CD3+CD56+NKG2C+, CD3+CD56+NKG2C- and CD3+CD56-NKG2C+ T-cell subsets, whose TCR beta-chain repertoires were profiled. Seven of the eight sequenced donors were HCMV-seropositive and one was HCMV-seronegative. In several experiments an anti-gammadeltaTCR antibody was added to restrict sorting to alphabetaTCR-expressing T cells. In six donors, the dominant CD3+CD56+NKG2C+ clonotypes were among the top 10 CD8+ clonotypes and accounted for roughly 1.0-7.0% of CD8+ T cells. Those dominant clonotypes were again the most abundant among CD3+CD56-NKG2C+ cells in a handful of donors, at roughly 28.3-65%. It remained unclear whether the expanded NKG2C-expressing T cell clones were specific for HCMV antigens. The eight sequenced donors were randomly selected healthy volunteers, three men and five women. HCMV-specific IgG was detected in serum with a commercial ELISA kit to determine HCMV serostatus. Peripheral blood mononuclear cells were isolated from blood by Ficoll density gradient centrifugation. CD4+ and CD8+ T cells were isolated from PBMC by magnetic immunoseparation with Miltenyi isolation kits. cDNA synthesis was primed from the TCR beta constant segment and was followed by two successive PCR amplification steps. The libraries were sequenced on Illumina HiSeq 2000/2500, MiSeq or NextSeq, producing 2 x 150 bp reads. MIGEC was used to demultiplex reads and group the reads by UMI, and MiTCR was used to assemble and quantify clonotypes. Only TCR cDNA sequences supported by at least two reads were kept to exclude erroneous sequences. The tcR package was used for downstream repertoire analysis, and clonotypes were matched between fractions using CDR3 nucleotide sequence together with V segment. VDJmatch was used to annotate antigen specificity against VDJdb, with one amino acid substitution allowed in CDR3.

This sequence originates from a man aged 50 or older who received an inactivated influenza vaccine. Donor details come from another sample of the same person, matched by shared clones. This receptor chain uses TRBV12-3 or TRBV12-4 and TRBJ2-3; the D region possibly corresponds to TRBD2 (7 bases align). Sequenced material: CD8+ T cells sorted from PBMCs, taken 12 days after vaccination. CDR3 loop: CASSPPRGGGTDTQYF. The nucleotide sequence reads TGTGCCAGCAGCCCGCCGAGGGGGGGGGGCACAGATACGCAGTATTTT.